One and the same sample provided the 12 T cell receptor beta chains below, sequenced in a study of CD8 T cells in ankylosing spondylitis. MiXCR, applied by TCRdb to the 5' RACE reads, yields one record per CDR3 protein. The sample has 300,000 to 400,000 distinct CDR3 sequences, more than 20% seen once. Sequenced sample: blood, either unsorted or a sorted T cell fraction (not recorded which). The origin of the receptors is a male donor with ankylosing spondylitis or in good health (not recorded which).

This clonotype was counted only a few times. The V call is TRBV4-2, the J call TRBJ2-1; TRBD1 is a possible D gene (6 bases). The CDR3 consists of 14 residues. The germline gives CDR1 LGHNA, CDR2 YNFKEQ. The V end lost 5 bases, the J end lost 7 bases, and 15 bases lay between the germline ends. CDR3 coding DNA: TGTGCCAGCAGCAAGGACAGAGGGCCGAATGAGCAGTTCTTC. Its translation: CASSKDRGPNEQFF.

This clonotype was counted only a few times. The CDR3 sequence is CASSQDAGSNTGELFF. The CDR3 nucleotides read TGCGCCAGCAGCCAAGACGCGGGATCGAACACCGGGGAGCTGTTTTTT. This chain links TRBV4-1 with TRBJ2-2; D possibly corresponds to TRBD2 (6 bases). The V end lost 0 bases, the J end lost 0 bases, and 8 bases lay between the germline ends. The CDR3 has 16 amino acids. Germline assignment: CDR1 MGHRA and CDR2 YSYEKL.

A few counts support this clonotype. The rearrangement joins TRBV5-1 to TRBJ2-5; 8 bases are a match to TRBD1. The germline V gene encodes CDR1 SGHRS and CDR2 YFSETQ. This CDR3 has 15 amino acids. After removal of 0 bases from V and 5 bases from J, the junction contained 6 bases not matched to a gene. The CDR3 nucleotides are TGCGCCAGCAGCTTGGTCGGGACAGGCGGCGAGACCCAGTACTTC. Its protein product is CASSLVGTGGETQYF. Full variable domain (rest looked up from reference TRBV5-1 and TRBJ2-5): KAGVTQTPRYLIKTRGQQVTLSCSPISGHRSVSWYQQTPGQGLQFLFEYFSETQRNKGNFPGRFSGRQFSNSRSEMNVSTLELGDSALYLCASSLVGTGGETQYFGPGTRLLVL.

This clonotype was recorded a few times. The gene calls are TRBV7-9 and TRBJ2-3; D call uncertain. V was trimmed by 4 bases and J by 1 base, leaving 9 bases between them. CDR3 length: 14 residues. Germline V CDR1 and CDR2: SEHNR, FQNEAQ (reference sequence). For the CDR3, the DNA is TGTGCCAGCAGCTCTGTAACCGGCACAGATACGCAGTATTTT. Translated, it gives CASSSVTGTDTQYF. The full variable domain, with the rest looked up from reference TRBV7-9 and TRBJ2-3, is DTGVSQNPRHKITKRGQNVTFRCDPISEHNRLYWYRQTLGQGPEFLTYFQNEAQLEKSRLLSDRFSAERPKGSFSTLEIQRTEQGDSAMYLCASSSVTGTDTQYFGPGTRLTVL.

The rearrangement links TRBV7-9 to TRBJ1-1, with unresolved D. V dropped 3 bases and J dropped 7 bases, with 9 bases sitting between them. Germline V CDR1 and CDR2: SEHNR, FQNEAQ (reference sequence). The CDR3 is 12 residues long. The CDR3 here is CASSLDVDEAFF. The CDR3 region has the DNA TGTGCCAGCAGCTTGGACGTAGATGAAGCTTTCTTT. The variable domain in full, with the rest retrieved from reference TRBV7-9 and TRBJ1-1, is DTGVSQNPRHKITKRGQNVTFRCDPISEHNRLYWYRQTLGQGPEFLTYFQNEAQLEKSRLLSDRFSAERPKGSFSTLEIQRTEQGDSAMYLCASSLDVDEAFFGQGTRLTVV.

This clonotype was recorded only once. V usage is TRBV7-2 and J usage is TRBJ2-1; D assignment may be TRBD1 or TRBD2 (6 bases each). The CDR3 extends over 15 amino acids. V was cut by 3 bases and J by 4 bases, with 13 bases left in between. Germline assignment: CDR1 SGHTA and CDR2 FQGNSA. CDR3 sequence: CASSLGGGDYNEQFF. The CDR3 nucleotides read TGTGCCAGCAGCTTGGGGGGCGGGGATTACAATGAGCAGTTCTTC.

This clonotype was recorded at least ten times. CDR3 in DNA: TGTGCCAGCAGTTTAAGTCCCAGGGCAGATGAGCAGTTCTTC. Translating it yields CASSLSPRADEQFF. The chain uses TRBV12-3 or TRBV12-4 and TRBJ2-1, with a tentative D call TRBD1 (5 bases). V lost 2 bases, J lost 8 bases, and 13 bases lay in between. There are 14 residues in the CDR3.

The V and J genes are TRBV29-1 and TRBJ2-7; D gene unclear. V dropped 2 bases and J dropped 2 bases, with 10 bases sitting between them. The CDR3 loop spans 13 amino acids. Germline V gene data show CDR1 as SQVTM and CDR2 as ANQGSEA. The CDR3 nucleotides read TGCAGCGTTGAAATAGACAACACCTACGAGCAGTACTTC. Amino acids: CSVEIDNTYEQYF.

The chain carries TRBV7-9 and TRBJ2-3; the D gene is possibly TRBD1 (6 bases). Between the trimmed V and J ends, which lost 8 bases and 0 bases, there was a span of 9 bases. The CDR3 is 13 amino acids. Germline loops: CDR1 SEHNR, CDR2 FQNEAQ (reference sequence). CDR3 in amino acids: CASGTTSTDTQYF. In DNA form, the CDR3 reads TGTGCCAGCGGGACAACTAGCACAGATACGCAGTATTTT.

The chain links TRBV20-1 to TRBJ2-1; 10 bases are a match to TRBD2. The germline V gene has CDR1 DFQATT and CDR2 SNEGSKA (reference sequence). The V and J ends lost 0 bases and 14 bases, in that order; junction bases with no gene match: 10. The CDR3 length is 14 residues. The CDR3 reads CSAREVSGGLMEFF. The CDR3 nucleotides read TGCAGTGCTAGAGAGGTTAGCGGGGGGCTGATGGAGTTCTTC.

The V gene is TRBV4-1, the J gene TRBJ2-5, with a possible D match to TRBD2 (6 bases). Deletions cut 0 bases from V and 5 bases from J, with 13 bases between. The CDR3 consists of 15 residues. Germline V CDR1 and CDR2: MGHRA, YSYEKL. The CDR3 sequence is CASSQENGGFETQYF. CDR3 nucleotide sequence: TGCGCCAGCAGCCAAGAGAACGGGGGTTTCGAGACCCAGTACTTC.

The chain uses TRBV27 and TRBJ2-7; D possibly corresponds to TRBD2 (6 bases). The V gene lost 6 bases and the J gene lost 2 bases, with 11 bases spanning the gap. Germline CDR1 and CDR2: MNHEY and SMNVEV (reference sequence). This CDR3 contains 13 residues. This CDR3 is CASRPGGPYEQYF. The CDR3 nucleotides are TGTGCCAGCAGGCCCGGGGGTCCCTACGAGCAGTACTTC.